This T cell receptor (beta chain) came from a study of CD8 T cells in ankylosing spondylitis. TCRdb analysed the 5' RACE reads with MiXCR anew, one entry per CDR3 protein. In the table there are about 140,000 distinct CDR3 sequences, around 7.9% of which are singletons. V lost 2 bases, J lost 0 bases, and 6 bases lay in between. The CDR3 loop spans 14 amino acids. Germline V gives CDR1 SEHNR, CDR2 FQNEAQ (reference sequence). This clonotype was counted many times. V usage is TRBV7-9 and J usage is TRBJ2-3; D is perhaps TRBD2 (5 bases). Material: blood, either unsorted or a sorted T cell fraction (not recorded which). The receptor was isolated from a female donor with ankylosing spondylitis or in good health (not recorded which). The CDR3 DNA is TGTGCCAGCAGCTTACGGGATAGCACAGATACGCAGTATTTT. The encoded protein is CASSLRDSTDTQYF.